This entry lists 10 T cell receptor beta chains sequenced from one sample in a study of T cell responses to AZD1222 COVID-19 vaccine (dated by TCRdb to about 2021). Sample time point, as interpreted from the label and publication: baseline before first vaccination. The library relied on the immunoSEQ multiplex PCR assay. The clones in this table, taken by TCRdb from immuneACCESS, are in-frame only. Not every clone is retained; where verified, under half of the shortfall comes from an unresolved V gene, and the cause of the rest is unknown. The table for this sample lists over 130,000 clones; 75% to 90% of them were counted only once. In total, the top ten clones hold roughly 4.7% of the sample. The sequences come from peripheral blood, collected on day 0 of AZD1222 vaccination. These TCRs come from an adult in good health.

This chain connects TRBV28 to TRBJ1-2; D is perhaps TRBD1 (6 bases). Between the trimmed V and J ends, which lost 9 bases and 8 bases, there was a span of 19 bases. Germline values: CDR1 MDHEN, CDR2 SYDVKM. The CDR3 length is 13 residues. The CDR3 coding sequence is TGTGCCAGTAGTAATATGGGGGGCTTCGGCTACACCTTC. Its translation: CASSNMGGFGYTF.

The chain links TRBV7-9 to TRBJ1-1, with D unresolved. Per germline, CDR1 SEHNR and CDR2 FQNEAQ (reference sequence). The V end lost 2 bases, the J end lost 4 bases, and 5 bases lay between the germline ends. This CDR3 region has 12 residues. In nucleotides, the CDR3 is TGTGCCAGCAGCTTAATGGGCACTGAAGCTTTCTTT. Its protein is CASSLMGTEAFF. The variable domain in full, with the rest retrieved from reference TRBV7-9 and TRBJ1-1, is DTGVSQNPRHKITKRGQNVTFRCDPISEHNRLYWYRQTLGQGPEFLTYFQNEAQLEKSRLLSDRFSAERPKGSFSTLEIQRTEQGDSAMYLCASSLMGTEAFFGQGTRLTVV.

In this sample, this clone turned up once. The chain recombines TRBV19 with TRBJ1-5; D is unresolved. With 4 bases removed from V and 3 bases from J, the gap between germline ends came to 10 bases. This CDR3 contains 14 residues. Germline CDR1 reads LNHDA; CDR2 reads SQIVND (reference sequence). Here the CDR3 reads CASSRSRPNQPQHF. The CDR3 DNA is TGTGCCAGTAGTAGATCCCGGCCCAATCAGCCCCAGCATTTT.

V is TRBV5-4 and J is TRBJ2-3; TRBD1 is a possible D gene (6 bases). The germline V gene encodes CDR1 SGHNT and CDR2 YYREEE (reference sequence). V was pared by 0 bases and J by 3 bases, with 11 bases between. The CDR3 is made up of 15 amino acids. The CDR3 DNA follows: TGTGCCAGCAGCTTGGCCGTCGACAGGACAGATACGCAGTATTTT. This translates into CASSLAVDRTDTQYF.

The chain has TRBV15 and TRBJ2-3, with D unresolved. This CDR3 spans 15 amino acids. The germline gives CDR1 LNHNV, CDR2 YYDKDF (reference sequence). V lost 0 bases and J lost 5, with 12 bases in between. The CDR3 DNA reads as TGTGCCACCAGCAGAGATCAATGGACCGGAGATACGCAGTATTTT. Amino acid sequence: CATSRDQWTGDTQYF.

This clone came up once. This chain connects TRBV6-5 to TRBJ2-1, with 7 bases matching TRBD1. This CDR3 is built from 14 residues. Germline V lookup: CDR1 MNHEY, CDR2 SVGAGI. Germline trimming cut 6 bases from V and 5 bases from J; bases unmatched to any gene: 7. The CDR3 nucleotides read TGTGCCAGCAGGAAACAGGGGCTGGACAATGAGCAGTTCTTC. Amino acid sequence: CASRKQGLDNEQFF.

This clone was counted once. The V call is TRBV20-1, the J call TRBJ2-2; D tentatively fits TRBD1 or TRBD2 (7 bases each). The V gene lost 3 bases and the J gene lost 7 bases, with 21 bases spanning the gap. The CDR3 contains 16 residues. In germline, CDR1 is DFQATT, CDR2 SNEGSKA (reference sequence). The CDR3 region is CSASPFRPGGDGELFF. CDR3 bases: TGCAGTGCTAGTCCCTTTAGGCCAGGGGGGGACGGGGAGCTGTTTTTT.

V usage is TRBV7-9 and J usage is TRBJ1-5; D may be TRBD1 (5 bases). This CDR3 is built from 16 residues. Trimming left V 3 bases short and J 0 bases short, with 12 bases between. Per the germline V gene, CDR1 is SEHNR and CDR2 is FQNEAQ (reference sequence). The CDR3 bases are TGTGCCAGCAGCTTGGGACGGACTAATAGCAATCAGCCCCAGCATTTT. This gives the protein CASSLGRTNSNQPQHF. The full variable domain, with the rest looked up from reference TRBV7-9 and TRBJ1-5, is DTGVSQNPRHKITKRGQNVTFRCDPISEHNRLYWYRQTLGQGPEFLTYFQNEAQLEKSRLLSDRFSAERPKGSFSTLEIQRTEQGDSAMYLCASSLGRTNSNQPQHFGDGTRLSIL.

This chain joins TRBV7-9 and TRBJ1-1, with 7 bases lining up with TRBD1. This CDR3 has 14 residues. The germline gives CDR1 SEHNR, CDR2 FQNEAQ (reference sequence). Germline trimming cut 3 bases from V and 4 bases from J; bases unmatched to any gene: 5. The CDR3 sequence is CASSFDRAITEAFF. The CDR3 DNA is TGTGCCAGCAGCTTTGACAGGGCGATCACTGAAGCTTTCTTT.

This chain joins TRBV29-1 and TRBJ1-3, with 7 nucleotides matching TRBD1. Unmatched junction bases numbered 4, after V lost 1 base and J lost 1 base. Germline V gene lookup returns CDR1 SQVTM and CDR2 ANQGSEA. This CDR3 has 15 residues. This CDR3 is CSVEADRPSGNTIYF. CDR3 sequence (DNA): TGCAGCGTTGAAGCGGACAGGCCTTCTGGAAACACCATATATTTT.